These T cell receptor beta chains were read from a single sample in a study of blood T cell repertoires in COVID-19. Measured with immunoSEQ multiplex PCR; TCRdb has only the in-frame clones, and not every one. In the table there are fewer than 55,000 clones, roughly 83% of which are singletons. The sequenced material came from peripheral blood. The receptors derive from a woman aged 55-69 years with acute or convalescent COVID-19. CDR3s include the opening cysteine and the closing phenylalanine or tryptophan. The order of the fields is D gene, V gene, J gene, clone size, CDR3 length, CDR3 DNA, CDR3 protein. A D gene is named only where the DNA matches it firmly. Clone size is given for some rows only: seen once, a few or many times, or a class if the clone is expanded.

>NA|TRBV2|TRBJ2-5|NA|15
TGTGCCAGCAGGGCGGCCGGTCACGCGGGAGAGACCCAGTACTTC
CASRAAGHAGETQYF
>TRBD1|TRBV7-9|TRBJ1-6|NA|15
TGTGCCAGCAGCTCCGGACAGGGGGCCGGATCACCCCTCCACTTT
CASSSGQGAGSPLHF
>TRBD1|TRBV5-1|TRBJ2-5|NA|14
TGCGCCAGCAGCGGTGGACAGGAGCTAGAGACCCAGTACTTC
CASSGGQELETQYF
>TRBD2|TRBV4-2|TRBJ2-3|NA|16
TGTGCCAGCAGCCAATCCCGGGGGGGCCTAACAGATACGCAGTATTTT
CASSQSRGGLTDTQYF
>NA|TRBV5-5|TRBJ1-5|NA|15
TGTGCCAGCAGCTTGGTTTATCAGGGCGGTCAGCCCCAGCATTTT
CASSLVYQGGQPQHF
>TRBD1|TRBV30|TRBJ2-1|NA|15
TGTGCCTGGAGGAGGGGGCAGAGCTCCTACAATGAGCAGTTCTTC
CAWRRGQSSYNEQFF
>TRBD2|TRBV6-4|TRBJ2-1|NA|17
TGTGCCAGCAGTGACGGGGCTAGCGGGGCCAGTTACAATGAGCAGTTCTTC
CASSDGASGASYNEQFF
>TRBD1|TRBV7-8|TRBJ1-5|once|18
TGTGCCAGCAGCTTAGAGGCTGTGTTGGGACAGGGAAATCAGCCCCAGCATTTT
CASSLEAVLGQGNQPQHF
>TRBD2|TRBV2|TRBJ2-2|NA|16
TGTGCCAGCAGCCCTGGGACTAGCAGATACACCGGGGAGCTGTTTTTT
CASSPGTSRYTGELFF
>NA|TRBV27|TRBJ2-3|NA|14
TGTGCCAGCAGTCAACAAGTTAGCACAGATACGCAGTATTTT
CASSQQVSTDTQYF
>TRBD1|TRBV6-1|TRBJ2-7|once|16
TGTGCCAGCAGTGAGCTGGGGACAGCTATCTCCTACGAGCAGTACTTC
CASSELGTAISYEQYF
>TRBD1|TRBV13|TRBJ1-6|NA|15
TGTGCCAGCAGCGCGGACAGGGGATGGAATTCACCCCTCCACTTT
CASSADRGWNSPLHF
>NA|TRBV19|TRBJ2-1|NA|16
TGTGCCAGTAGTATTCAGGCACTTCAATCCCACAATGAGCAGTTCTTC
CASSIQALQSHNEQFF
>NA|TRBV6-5|TRBJ1-1|NA|15
TGTGCCAGCAGTTCTAGGGGAGGGGGTTATACTGAAGCTTTCTTT
CASSSRGGGYTEAFF
>TRBD1|TRBV7-9|TRBJ1-1|NA|16
TGTGCCAGCAGCTCCGGAGGTAGGACAGGGTTTGTAGAAGCTTTCTTT
CASSSGGRTGFVEAFF
>TRBD1|TRBV6-5|TRBJ1-2|few|14
TGTGCCAGCACCCCGGGGACAGGAAACTATGGCTACACCTTC
CASTPGTGNYGYTF
>TRBD2|TRBV5-1|TRBJ2-5|NA|13
TGCGCCAGCGGAGCGGGAGTGGGGGAGACCCAGTACTTC
CASGAGVGETQYF
>NA|TRBV15|TRBJ1-6|NA|14
TGTGCCACCAGCCGGCGGGGGTATAATTCACCCCTCCACTTT
CATSRRGYNSPLHF
>NA|TRBV7-9|TRBJ1-4|once|13
TGTGCCAGCAGCTTTGGAGGCCATGAAAAACTGTTTTTT
CASSFGGHEKLFF
>NA|TRBV25-1|TRBJ1-2|NA|13
TGTGCCAGCAGGGACAGTGCTAACTATGGCTACACCTTC
CASRDSANYGYTF
>TRBD1|TRBV18|TRBJ1-2|NA|13
TGTGCCAGCTCGAGACAGGGGGGATCGGGGTCGACCTTC
CASSRQGGSGSTF
>TRBD2|TRBV11-2|TRBJ2-1|once|15
TGTGCCAGCAGCCACCTAGCGGGAAACAACAATGAGCAGTTCTTC
CASSHLAGNNNEQFF
>NA|TRBV19|TRBJ1-2|NA|15
TGTGCCAGTAGTCCGTATCCCGGGACAAACTATGGCTACACCTTC
CASSPYPGTNYGYTF
>NA|TRBV29-1|TRBJ1-3|NA|12
TGCAGCGTAGGACACTCTGGAAACACCATATATTTT
CSVGHSGNTIYF
>NA|TRBV12-2|TRBJ2-1|NA|16
TGTGCAAGTCGCCGGAAACTAGCGGGGGAACAGAATGAGCAGTTCTTC
CASRRKLAGEQNEQFF
>NA|TRBV5-1|TRBJ2-5|NA|13
TGCGCCAGCAGTAGACAGAGCGAAGAGACCCAGTACTTC
CASSRQSEETQYF
>TRBD2|TRBV12-5|TRBJ2-2|NA|14
TGTGCTAGTGGAACCAGCGGGAGAATCGGGGAGCTGTTTTTT
CASGTSGRIGELFF
>TRBD2|TRBV7-9|TRBJ2-1|NA|16
TGTGCCAGCAGCATGCTTCTGGGACTAGCGGGGGAGGAGCAGTTCTTC
CASSMLLGLAGEEQFF
>NA|TRBV20-1|TRBJ2-1|once|13
TGCAGTGTTAGTATCCCGGGTAGCAATGAGCAGTTCTTC
CSVSIPGSNEQFF
>TRBD2|TRBV7-2|TRBJ2-5|NA|15
TGTGCCAGCAGCGAGCAGGGACTAGCAGGGGAGACCCAGTACTTC
CASSEQGLAGETQYF
>TRBD2|TRBV7-2|TRBJ2-3|NA|19
TGTGCCAGCAGCCGTACATCTCACCCCGGGCGGGAGGGCCTGGATACGCAGTATTTT
CASSRTSHPGREGLDTQYF
>TRBD2|TRBV4-1|TRBJ2-1|NA|14
TGCGCCAGCAGCCGGACTAGCGGGGACAATGAGCAGTTCTTC
CASSRTSGDNEQFF
>NA|TRBV9|TRBJ1-4|NA|15
TGTGCCAGCAGCGTAAGGACAATAACTAATGAAAAACTGTTTTTT
CASSVRTITNEKLFF
>NA|TRBV27|TRBJ1-1|NA|15
TGTGCCAGCAGTTGGCGGGCCGTAATGAGCACTGAAGCTTTCTTT
CASSWRAVMSTEAFF
>NA|TRBV11-1|TRBJ1-1|NA|15
TGTGCCAGCAGCTCCGGGACGGGGAGGAGCACTGAAGCTTTCTTT
CASSSGTGRSTEAFF
>NA|TRBV7-9|TRBJ1-1|NA|12
TGTGCCAGCAGCCTCCGGGTCACTGAAGCTTTCTTT
CASSLRVTEAFF
>NA|TRBV29-1|TRBJ1-1|NA|13
TGCAGCGTTGACCCCCGCGGAAACACTGAAGCTTTCTTT
CSVDPRGNTEAFF
>NA|TRBV5-6|TRBJ1-1|NA|17
TGTGCCAGCAGCTGGGGCTGGACAGCCCTACAGGGCACTGAAGCTTTCTTT
CASSWGWTALQGTEAFF
>TRBD2|TRBV18|TRBJ2-1|NA|15
TGTGCCAGCTCACCACCGAGCGGGGGGGGGAATGAGCAGTTCTTC
CASSPPSGGGNEQFF
>TRBD1|TRBV4-1|TRBJ1-1|NA|20
TGCGCCAGCAGCCAACCGACAGGGGAAGCACACGCGCGATTGAACACTGAAGCTTTCTTT
CASSQPTGEAHARLNTEAFF
>NA|TRBV29-1|TRBJ1-2|NA|15
TGCAGCGTTTTCCGCGTTGGTACGGGACTCTATGGCTACACCTTC
CSVFRVGTGLYGYTF
>NA|TRBV5-1|TRBJ2-1|NA|14
TGCGCCAGCAGCTTGGATAGGGGAAGGGATGAGCAGTTCTTC
CASSLDRGRDEQFF
>TRBD1|TRBV11-2|TRBJ2-6|NA|19
TGTGCCAGCAGCTTCCGACAGGGGATGGTGGGTGCTGGGGCCAACGTCCTGACTTTC
CASSFRQGMVGAGANVLTF
>NA|TRBV27|TRBJ1-1|NA|14
TGTGCCAGCAGATACGATATGCGGAACACTGAAGCTTTCTTT
CASRYDMRNTEAFF
>TRBD1|TRBV10-3|TRBJ1-2|once|13
TGTGCCATCCGGGGGACAGGGGTGTATGGCTACACCTTC
CAIRGTGVYGYTF
>NA|TRBV7-6|TRBJ1-1|NA|16
TGTGCCAGCAGCTCCACCCTTGGGGGGGGGAACACTGAAGCTTTCTTT
CASSSTLGGGNTEAFF
>TRBD1|TRBV6-5|TRBJ2-7|once|15
TGTGCCAGCAGACTATCCGGGACAGGAACCTACGAGCAGTACTTC
CASRLSGTGTYEQYF
>NA|TRBV12-5|TRBJ2-7|NA|14
TGTGCTAGTGGTTTACAGGAGCCTGCCTACGAGCAGTACTTC
CASGLQEPAYEQYF
>TRBD1|TRBV6-1|TRBJ1-4|NA|15
TGTGCCAGCAGTGAAGCGGCAGGGGGTTTAGAAAAACTGTTTTTT
CASSEAAGGLEKLFF
>NA|TRBV7-6|TRBJ1-1|NA|15
TGTGCCAGCAGCTTAGTCGGCGGGGCGAACACTGAAGCTTTCTTT
CASSLVGGANTEAFF
>TRBD2|TRBV19|TRBJ2-1|NA|16
TGTGCCAGTAGTATCGGGACTAGCGGGGGATACAATGAGCAGTTCTTC
CASSIGTSGGYNEQFF
>TRBD2|TRBV4-2|TRBJ2-2|NA|15
TGTGCCAGCAGACTAGCGGACGGAAACACCGGGGAGCTGTTTTTT
CASRLADGNTGELFF
>NA|TRBV27|TRBJ1-5|NA|10
TGTGCCAGCCCCCACTCCCCCCAGCATTTT
CASPHSPQHF
>NA|TRBV11-3|TRBJ2-3|NA|14
TGTGCCAGCAGCTTAGGGCTAGCAGCAGATACGCAGTATTTT
CASSLGLAADTQYF
>TRBD1|TRBV18|TRBJ1-2|NA|15
TGTGCCAGCTCACCCACCAGGACAGGGGGGGATGGCTACACCTTC
CASSPTRTGGDGYTF
>NA|TRBV29-1|TRBJ2-7|NA|14
TGCAGCGTCCGGACAGACCCAACTTCCTACGAGCAGTACTTC
CSVRTDPTSYEQYF
>NA|TRBV5-1|TRBJ2-2|NA|16
TGCGCCAGCAGCCCAGGACAGGCGCGGGGCACCGGGGAGCTGTTTTTT
CASSPGQARGTGELFF
>TRBD2|TRBV24-1|TRBJ2-2|NA|17
TGTGCCACCAGTGATTTGTATGGCGGGGGTAACACCGGGGAGCTGTTTTTT
CATSDLYGGGNTGELFF
>TRBD1|TRBV6-5|TRBJ1-2|NA|15
TGTGCCAGCAGTTACCGTGGACAGGGGGTCTATGGCTACACCTTC
CASSYRGQGVYGYTF
>TRBD2|TRBV5-4|TRBJ2-3|NA|15
TGTGCCAGCAGCTTTTTAACAGCGGGGAGCGGTACGCAGTATTTT
CASSFLTAGSGTQYF